This entry features one T cell receptor (beta chain) sequence. The entry originates in a study of follicular helper T cells after annual influenza vaccination. Germline assignment: CDR1 MNHEY and CDR2 SMNVEV (reference sequence). The V end lost 10 bases, the J end lost 5 bases, and 17 bases lay between the germline ends. This CDR3 contains 14 residues. Libraries were prepared by immunoSEQ multiplex PCR; TCRdb keeps only in-frame clonotypes and omits some of them. The sample consists of 12,000 or so clones, around 80% of them appearing once. Sample time point: 2015-2016 season, pre-vaccination. Community-dwelling subjects without influenza vaccination in the prior 6 months were enrolled.

Sequences were derived from CXCR5+ CD38- circulating T follicular helper cells from blood, sampled on the day of influenza vaccination. The subset: circulating Tfh, non-naive CD4+CXCR5+PD-1+ (ICOS+CD38+ or ICOS-CD38-). The chain has TRBV27 and TRBJ2-2; D perhaps matches TRBD2 (5 bases). The source is an adult who received the influenza vaccine. The chain's CDR3 is CATSAGPGTGELFF. The CDR3, as DNA: TGTGCCACCTCCGCCGGGCCGGGGACCGGGGAGCTGTTTTTT.